This TCR beta chain was sequenced during a study of T-cell reconstitution after alpha-beta-depleted transplantation in children. Points from the study as a whole: About two months after transplant, alpha-beta T cells reportedly came from several hundred expanded graft clones.

The TCRbeta library incorporated unique molecular identifiers. TCRdb itself ran the PCR reads through MiXCR, one entry per CDR3 protein. The sample lists roughly 66,000 distinct CDR3 sequences; approximately 5% were seen once. Germline V gene sequence: CDR1 SEHNR, CDR2 FQNEAQ (reference sequence). The CDR3 extends over 12 amino acids. V lost 5 bases to trimming and J lost 5 bases, with 10 bases between them. Ten or more counts support this clonotype. The antigen is not known. The source material was PBMCs, mostly from graft donor cells, sampled 180 days after TCRalphabeta/CD19-depleted stem cell transplant. This sequence was found in a boy younger than two who had a stem cell transplant for acute myeloid leukemia, so the T cells may come from the graft donor. The rearrangement joins TRBV7-9 to TRBJ2-7; D unclear. This chain's CDR3 is CASSPTPHEQYF. The CDR3 region has the DNA TGTGCCAGCAGCCCTACCCCCCACGAGCAGTACTTC.